The present TCR beta chain was sequenced within a study of T cells in Graves' hyperthyroidism and ophthalmopathy. Study-wide findings and caveats: Appearing also in blood were most of the thyroid clonotypes expanded above 0.001.

TCR beta CDR3 regions were amplified from RNA transcripts. An initial round of RT-PCR targeting the TCR CDR3 relied on the HTBI primer set. TCRdb reprocessed the multiplex PCR reads via MiXCR and lists one record per CDR3 protein. There are about 420,000 distinct CDR3 sequences in the sample; roughly 13% occur only once, and more than 4.5% lies in the top ten. Graves' hyperthyroidism was deemed stable absent ophthalmopathy progression within 18 months. The hyperthyroidism patients had all been newly diagnosed, and their disease duration was under 2 months. Their ages ranged from 18 to 65 years. The study based diagnoses on clinical symptoms, serum thyroxine and TRAb, thyroid ultrasound and orbital computed tomography. This clonotype has ten or more counts. As yet, its antigen is unknown. CDR3 length: 16 residues. Germline values: CDR1 SGDLS, CDR2 YYNGEE. Trimming took off 0 bases at V and 5 bases at J, with 17 bases between the two ends.

This chain connects TRBV9 to TRBJ1-2, with D maybe TRBD1 (5 bases). The clonotype originates from a woman aged 18-30 years with Graves' hyperthyroidism. Sequencing was carried out using blood. The DNA for the CDR3 is TGTGCCAGCAGCGTAGAGGAGCTGACAGACCTATATGGCTACACCTTC. It codes for CASSVEELTDLYGYTF.